Reported below is one T cell receptor beta chain. The specificity of this receptor is unknown. The record has no base qualities; no much larger clone is one base away. The data originate from a study of cytomegalovirus exposure and HLA in healthy donors listed by TCRdb under 2017. The study in broad terms: An earlier analysis of roughly 500 of the donors reported approximately 280 Gb of sequence data and 95 million to 120 million unique TCR beta sequences obtained from about 180 million T cells. An early release covering about 600 HLA-typed donors comprised about 300 gigabases of sequencing data and tens of millions of unique TCR sequences. The genetic ancestry cluster associated with self-reported Caucasian donors included over 65% of the approximately 410 genotyped donors. The study aimed to test whether cataloging public T cell receptors could reveal signatures of past pathogen exposure. Using immunosequencing, the study profiled T cell repertoires from about 610 subjects and related those repertoires to cytomegalovirus serostatus. In addition to the first cohort of several hundred subjects, a separate validation cohort of 130 or so different subjects was used. To predict cytomegalovirus infection status, the study brought together high-throughput TCR immunosequencing, statistical association of individual TCRs with disease status, and machine learning. A later analysis re-examined previously published TCR beta repertoires from around 670 donors and added high-resolution HLA genotyping to investigate patterns of TCR occurrence. Rather than using new phenotypic data, the later analysis identified candidate immune exposures from TCR beta sequences and from how often those sequences occurred across donors. An earlier analysis of around 580 of the donors used high-throughput TCR beta sequencing to judge whether each TCR beta V gene segment behaved as functional or pseudogenic. Donor age, sex, ethnicity and CMV serostatus were compiled alongside the repertoire data. Genome-wide SNP genotypes for about 60% of the roughly 670 donors were used in a later genetic analysis, which treated that subset as a discovery cohort. Every discovery cohort repertoire had been produced on one sequencing platform. HLA typing covered class I and class II loci at four-digit resolution. The number of typed donors differed by locus: about 620-640 for A, B, C, DRB1 and DQB1; some 500 for DQA1; fewer than 610 for DPA1; and roughly 450 for DPB1. Several DR-DQ haplotypes were treated as single units for association and clustering because of strong linkage in the cohort. Among roughly 400 genotyped donors of the cohort, an average of around 240,000 unique TCR beta nucleotide sequences was sequenced per donor, of which roughly 17% were non-productive.

The cohort was made up of 666 healthy bone marrow donors. At the time of sampling, every cohort member was nominally healthy, though immune exposures that went unrecorded were likely present. The donor was CMV seropositive and belonged to the group of 250 to 350 seropositive cohort members. A peripheral blood sample was provided by each donor, and peripheral blood mononuclear cells were used for TCR beta sequencing. Genomic DNA extraction from the blood cell samples was performed with the Qiagen DNeasy Blood Extraction Kit. Paper-wide results and their limitations: An association between a missense DCLRE1C variant and V-gene and J-gene trimming of TCR beta chains was found in a later genetic analysis and replicated in an independent cohort. Roughly uniform sequencing depth across donors was assumed in presence/absence analyses, although this assumption may not hold. Several of the top co-occurrence clusters appeared to be linked to parvovirus B19, influenza, CMV and Epstein-Barr virus, according to a later analysis. Only TCR beta chains were sequenced in this cohort, and the absence of alpha or paired-chain data limited detectable features. Compared with equally common non-associated chains, HLA-associated TCR beta chains in a later analysis were more clonally expanded and had lower generation probabilities. Most TCR sequences were seen in very few donors, while some public TCRs were found in many individuals. Assigning TCR associations to individual alleles was difficult when HLA alleles, especially DR and DQ, strongly co-occurred. The earlier analysis of 587 of the donors excluded approximately 17 rarely observed V segments, including chromosome 9 orphons, because counts were too low. Some IMGT-functional V segments, including TRBV6-2 and TRBV6-3, could not be told apart with the 87-base-pair reads, so those segments were excluded. In an earlier analysis of a few hundred of the donors, most TCR beta V segments were observed in productive rearrangements about 87% or about 30% of the time, broadly matching IMGT annotations. For the cohort, immune exposure information was limited to CMV serostatus. The authors suggested that the approach could potentially be extended to other disease states and immunological phenotypes. The classifier was reported to diagnose cytomegalovirus status with high specificity and sensitivity in both the original cohort and the validation cohort. In vitro tests confirmed that a few of the cytomegalovirus-associated TCR beta chains recognize cytomegalovirus antigens. In a later analysis, the rate of TCR association differed among HLA loci, with DRB1 alleles having the most associated TCRs and HLA-C alleles having the fewest. Linkage disequilibrium might explain the correlated functional status among segregating V segments, but an unknown experimental factor could not be excluded. A further reported finding was that TCR beta sequences accurately predicted the HLA-A and HLA-B alleles for most subjects in the first cohort. According to a later analysis, most CMV-associated TCR beta chains appeared to be HLA-restricted, and the HLA associations seemed to be driven largely by CMV exposure. In a later genetic analysis, fewer N-insertions in productive TCRs were reported among donors in an Asian-associated ancestry cluster than the roughly 700-donor mean. A group of highly shared sequence variants was considered likely to be a technical artifact of the sequencing pipeline. In the study, around 150 TCR beta chains were listed as associated with cytomegalovirus. In a later analysis, 16,951 TCR beta sequences were associated with specific HLA alleles at a false discovery rate of 0.05. Because HLA typing was unavailable for some donors at each locus, only the typed subset was used in association tests.

The library was prepared using the immunoSEQ multiplex PCR assay. For the multiplex PCR, a mixture combining 60 forward primers for TCR Vbeta segments and 13 reverse primers for TCR Jbeta segments was used. The CDR3 region of rearranged TCR beta genes was amplified from genomic DNA with a multiplex PCR assay. On the Illumina HiSeq System, the amplified TCR beta libraries were sequenced as 87-base-pair reads. Processing in the source paper ran as follows. A later analysis counted about 80 million unique TCR beta chains across the 690 or so repertoires, and around 9.9 million of these chains were shared by at least two donors. To remove PCR and sequencing errors, raw reads were error-corrected and collapsed into unique sequences using a nearest-neighbor algorithm that merged closely related sequences. Alignment of CDR3 sequences to IMGT reference sequences was used to assign V, D and J gene segments. For a sequence to be retained, a match of at least six nucleotides to both a V gene segment and a J gene segment was required. Rearrangements were classified as productive when the CDR3 lacked stop codons and remained in frame with V and J, and all other rearrangements were classified as non-productive. CDR3 was defined by IMGT convention, running from the second conserved V-encoded cysteine to the conserved J-encoded phenylalanine. Sequences without an unambiguous match to a single V gene segment were excluded from the earlier analysis of almost 600 of the donors. In an earlier analysis of 587 of the donors, V segments were called functional above 56.7% productive rearrangements and were called segregating when the between-donor standard deviation exceeded 5%. A statistical classification framework was built to diagnose cytomegalovirus status from the catalog of TCR beta chain sequences. In a later analysis, V and J genes were assigned by comparing TCR nucleotide sequences against IMGT/GENE-DB human TR gene sequences. A later analysis assigned CDR3 sequences and most-parsimonious VDJ recombination scenarios with the TCRdist pipeline. In a later analysis, every TCR beta chain was defined by the combination of its CDR3 amino acid sequence and its V-gene family, and reads without a unique V-gene family were dropped. In a later analysis, 450 to 600 highly shared, low-generation-probability nucleotide sequences were removed to address suspected cross-contamination and a sequencing artifact. In a later analysis, a clonal expansion index was calculated for each public chain from normalized within-repertoire ranks of inferred template counts. Generation probabilities in a later analysis came from a VDJ recombination model fitted to out-of-frame rearrangements, and those results were checked against IGoR. Hypergeometric tests were used in a later analysis to score TCR-TCR, TCR-HLA and TCR-CMV co-occurrence, with a repertoire-size bias correction applied to the TCR pairs. To estimate false discovery rates, a later analysis permuted the HLA or CMV assignments 20 times. In a later analysis, co-occurring TCRs were grouped using DBSCAN, and TCRdist sequence similarity was added for clustering within HLA-allele-positive subsets. Repertoires with fewer than 30,000 or more than 120,000 public chains were left out of co-occurrence clustering, as were about 5 repertoires with anomalous nucleotide sharing. TCRdb limited this immuneACCESS table to in-frame rearrangements with V and J called. A share of clones is missing; checked studies link under half to unresolved V genes, and the rest is unexplained. From that table come the V and J calls and clone size; the DNA was used to work out D and trimming. The sample table shows some 200,000 clones, and about 13% are seen once. Under 10% of the sample belongs to the ten largest clones.

V trim: 7 bases; J trim: 0 bases; unmatched bases: 14. Reading the germline V gene gives CDR1 SGHNT and CDR2 YENEEA. The CDR3 goes from the cysteine to the phenylalanine over 18 residues. The retained sequence is limited to the CDR3, 54 bases, with the frame set at the first base. The sequence was collected from a man aged 50-60 years in good health and CMV-seropositive. The sample was PBMCs. The rearrangement combines TRBV11-3 with TRBJ2-3; TRBD2 agrees with 9 junctional bases. Here the CDR3 is given as CASNQGLAGPPSTDTQYF. At the DNA level, the sequence is TGTGCCAGCAATCAAGGGCTAGCGGGGCCCCCTAGCACAGATACGCAGTATTTT.